The rows below give T cell receptor beta chains drawn from one sample of a study of radiotherapy plus CTLA-4 blockade in lung cancer. Clones were read by immunoSEQ multiplex PCR, and TCRdb kept only the in-frame ones, dropping some. This sample has about 45,000 clones, with less than 85% found just once. This specimen consisted of peripheral blood, obtained from a patient treated with radiotherapy plus ipilimumab. These TCRs come from a human donor with non-small cell lung cancer who had stable disease on radiotherapy plus ipilimumab. Both conserved end residues are part of each CDR3. Each record gives: V gene, CDR3 protein.

V gene: TRBV9
CDR3 protein: CASSVVSGPTDTQYF

V gene: TRBV5-1
CDR3 protein: CASSLVGALQETQYF

V gene: TRBV7-9
CDR3 protein: CASSPQGEKLFF

V gene: TRBV6-6
CDR3 protein: CASSYRIENTEAFF

V gene: TRBV6-5
CDR3 protein: CASTTSGSTDTQYF

V gene: TRBV5-6
CDR3 protein: CVSSLKGLNTEAFF

V gene: TRBV29-1
CDR3 protein: CSGDKAGGFTEAFF

V gene: TRBV19
CDR3 protein: CASSLPGLGSGANVLTF

V gene: TRBV4-3
CDR3 protein: CASSQGTGLPNEKLFF

V gene: TRBV2
CDR3 protein: CASRTGGDTGELFF

V gene: TRBV5-1
CDR3 protein: CASSSGGRITDTQYF

V gene: TRBV6-1
CDR3 protein: CASKDDRGQSQPQHF

V gene: TRBV27
CDR3 protein: CASSSPQSSYNSPLHF

V gene: TRBV6-6
CDR3 protein: CASSSFRTEAFF

V gene: TRBV5-1
CDR3 protein: CASSLAGRGQGGYTF

V gene: TRBV5-1
CDR3 protein: CASSLVSWGGYNEQFF

V gene: TRBV7-2
CDR3 protein: CASSLRASSTDTQYF

V gene: TRBV10-2
CDR3 protein: CASSRQGGQPQHF

V gene: TRBV5-1
CDR3 protein: CASSLQPDNQPQHF

V gene: TRBV7-6
CDR3 protein: CASSLAQGGGYTF

V gene: TRBV28
CDR3 protein: CASSSLGGASETQYF

V gene: TRBV11-2
CDR3 protein: CASSPWDSGAFF

V gene: TRBV5-1
CDR3 protein: CASSLVAGTRQETQYF

V gene: TRBV11-2
CDR3 protein: CASSLAPVLIQTGELFF

V gene: TRBV6-5
CDR3 protein: CASSSTAGDTEAFF

V gene: TRBV7-2
CDR3 protein: CASSPLAGANQPQHF

V gene: TRBV11-2
CDR3 protein: CASSLSGGAPDNEQFF

V gene: TRBV2
CDR3 protein: CASSEWVGQGRREQFF

V gene: TRBV6-5
CDR3 protein: CASSYREEAFF

V gene: TRBV2
CDR3 protein: CARQEGYGYTF

V gene: TRBV7-2
CDR3 protein: CASSLAMGGNQPQHF

V gene: TRBV18
CDR3 protein: CASSPPARTSSYEQYF

V gene: TRBV29-1
CDR3 protein: CSVDQGADYGYTF

V gene: TRBV7-8
CDR3 protein: CASSSKGRDRPSTGELFF

V gene: TRBV27
CDR3 protein: CASSFLPGAGANVLTF

V gene: TRBV30
CDR3 protein: CAWSRLTTGSVKNTIYF

V gene: TRBV28
CDR3 protein: CASSRDPGTNTEAFF

V gene: TRBV28
CDR3 protein: CASRSYTTGNTEAFF

V gene: TRBV5-1
CDR3 protein: CASSTSTGGGVTDTQYF

V gene: TRBV29-1
CDR3 protein: CSVRTASSYEQYF

V gene: TRBV30
CDR3 protein: CAWSVSAKDGYTF

V gene: TRBV5-4
CDR3 protein: CASSSPGGETQYF

V gene: TRBV20-1
CDR3 protein: CSALSHTQYF

V gene: TRBV6-1
CDR3 protein: CASSEIRTYSGNTIYF